The sequence of this TCR beta chain was determined in a study of OX40 agonist ivuxolimab in advanced cancers. Study as a whole: Eligibility admitted prior anti-PD-1, anti-PD-L1 or anti-CTLA-4 therapy; roughly 39% had some. Partial responses were achieved by three patients, of whom one had hepatocellular carcinoma and two had cutaneous melanoma.

Study-level findings and limits: Fewer expanded clones were found on average in CD4+ than in CD8+ T cells.

CDR3 size: 14 residues. V shed 6 bases, J shed 7 bases, and the junction held 8 bases outside the gene matches. Per germline, CDR1 LNHDA and CDR2 SQIVND (reference sequence). About this clone itself: The antigen remains unidentified.

Only in-frame clones appear in the TCRdb table, and some are missing; sequencing was by immunoSEQ multiplex PCR. The sample holds 7,400 or so clones, 85% to 90% seen once. The receptor was isolated from an adult with an advanced solid tumor such as melanoma, head and neck, liver or kidney cancer. The sequences come from CD4+ or CD8+ T cells sorted from blood, collected in a trial of the OX40 agonist ivuxolimab. V usage is TRBV19 and J usage is TRBJ1-5; 8 bases map to TRBD1. CDR3: CASRGQGAIQPQHF. CDR3 nucleotides: TGTGCCAGTAGGGGGCAGGGGGCTATCCAGCCCCAGCATTTT.